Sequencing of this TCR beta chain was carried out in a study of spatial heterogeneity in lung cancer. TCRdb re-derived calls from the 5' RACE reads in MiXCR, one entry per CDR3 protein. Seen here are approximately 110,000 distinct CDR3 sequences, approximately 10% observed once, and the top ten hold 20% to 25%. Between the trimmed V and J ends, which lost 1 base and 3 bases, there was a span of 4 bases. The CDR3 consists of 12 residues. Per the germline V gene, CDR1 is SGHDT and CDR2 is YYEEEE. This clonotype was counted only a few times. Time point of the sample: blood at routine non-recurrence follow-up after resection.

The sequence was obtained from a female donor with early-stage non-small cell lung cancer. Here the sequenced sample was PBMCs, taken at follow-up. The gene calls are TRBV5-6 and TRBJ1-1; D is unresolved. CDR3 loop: CASSLQDTEAFF. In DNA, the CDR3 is TGTGCCAGCAGCTTGCAAGACACTGAAGCTTTCTTT.